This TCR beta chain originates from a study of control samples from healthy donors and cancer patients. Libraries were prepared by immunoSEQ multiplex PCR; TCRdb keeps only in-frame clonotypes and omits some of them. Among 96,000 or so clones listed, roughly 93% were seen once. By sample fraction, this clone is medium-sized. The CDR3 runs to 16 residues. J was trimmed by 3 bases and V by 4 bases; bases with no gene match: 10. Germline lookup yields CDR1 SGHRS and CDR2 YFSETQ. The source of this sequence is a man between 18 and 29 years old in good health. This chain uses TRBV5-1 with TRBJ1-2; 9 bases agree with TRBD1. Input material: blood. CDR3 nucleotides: TGCGCCAGCAGCGATACTCTGGGACAGGGCGACTATGGCTACACCTTC. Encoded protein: CASSDTLGQGDYGYTF.